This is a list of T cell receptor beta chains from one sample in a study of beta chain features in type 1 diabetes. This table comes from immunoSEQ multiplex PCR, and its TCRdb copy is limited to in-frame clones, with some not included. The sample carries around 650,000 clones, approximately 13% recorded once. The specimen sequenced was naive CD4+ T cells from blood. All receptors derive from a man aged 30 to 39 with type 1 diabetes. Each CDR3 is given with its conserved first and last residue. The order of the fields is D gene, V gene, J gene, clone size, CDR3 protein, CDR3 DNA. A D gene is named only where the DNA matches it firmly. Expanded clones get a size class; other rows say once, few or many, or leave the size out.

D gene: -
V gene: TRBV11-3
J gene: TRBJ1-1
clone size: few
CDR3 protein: CASSAREVGTEAFF
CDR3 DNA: TGTGCCAGCAGCGCCAGGGAAGTGGGCACTGAAGCTTTCTTT

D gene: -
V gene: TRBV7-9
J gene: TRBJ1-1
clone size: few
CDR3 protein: CASRRGGSNTEAFF
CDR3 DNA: TGTGCCAGCAGGCGAGGCGGCAGCAACACTGAAGCTTTCTTT

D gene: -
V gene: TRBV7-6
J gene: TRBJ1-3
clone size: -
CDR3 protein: CASSSPPQGYENTIYF
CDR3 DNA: TGTGCCAGCAGCTCCCCACCACAGGGTTATGAAAACACCATATATTTT

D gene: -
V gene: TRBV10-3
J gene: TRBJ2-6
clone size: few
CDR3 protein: CAISEDGTGANVLTF
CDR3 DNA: TGTGCCATCAGTGAGGACGGTACTGGGGCCAACGTCCTGACTTTC

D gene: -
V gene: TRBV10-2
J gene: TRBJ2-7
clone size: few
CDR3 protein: CASSAGNRYEQYF
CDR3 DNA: TGCGCCAGCAGTGCCGGCAACCGCTACGAGCAGTACTTC

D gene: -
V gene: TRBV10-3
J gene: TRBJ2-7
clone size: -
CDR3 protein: CAISESGGYEQYF
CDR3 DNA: TGTGCCATCAGTGAATCGGGTGGGTACGAGCAGTACTTC

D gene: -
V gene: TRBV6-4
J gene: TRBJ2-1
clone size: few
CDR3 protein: CASSEQGSPYNEQFF
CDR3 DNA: TGTGCCAGCAGTGAACAGGGTTCGCCCTACAATGAGCAGTTCTTC

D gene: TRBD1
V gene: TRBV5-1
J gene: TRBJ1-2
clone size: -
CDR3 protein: CASSMSGTDYGYTF
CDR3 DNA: TGCGCCAGCAGCATGTCCGGGACAGACTATGGCTACACCTTC

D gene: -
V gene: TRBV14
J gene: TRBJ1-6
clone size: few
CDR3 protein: CASSRLAGSSYNSPLHF
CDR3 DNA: TGTGCCAGCAGCCGACTGGCAGGGAGCTCCTATAATTCACCCCTCCACTTT

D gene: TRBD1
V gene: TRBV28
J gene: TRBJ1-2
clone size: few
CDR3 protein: CASSREGQGVYYGYTF
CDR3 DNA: TGTGCCAGCAGCCGCGAGGGACAGGGGGTCTACTATGGCTACACCTTC

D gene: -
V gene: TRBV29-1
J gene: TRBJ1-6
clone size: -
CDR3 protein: CSVEVEKWSKSTYNSPLHF
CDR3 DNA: TGCAGCGTTGAGGTTGAGAAGTGGAGTAAAAGTACTTATAATTCACCCCTCCACTTT

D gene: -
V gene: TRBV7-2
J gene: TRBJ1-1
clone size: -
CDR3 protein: CASSPRQVSEAFF
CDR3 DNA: TGTGCCAGCAGCCCTAGACAGGTCTCTGAAGCTTTCTTT

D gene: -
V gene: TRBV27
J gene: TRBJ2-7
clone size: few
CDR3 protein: CASSFVPSSGSYEQYF
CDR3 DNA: TGTGCCAGCAGTTTCGTCCCTAGTAGCGGCTCCTACGAGCAGTACTTC

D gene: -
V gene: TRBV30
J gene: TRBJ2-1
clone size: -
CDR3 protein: CAWSLSYEQFF
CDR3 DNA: TGTGCCTGGAGTTTAAGTTATGAGCAGTTCTTC

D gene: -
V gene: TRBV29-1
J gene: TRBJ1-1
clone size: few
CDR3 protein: CSVGEGEQAFF
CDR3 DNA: TGCAGCGTTGGTGAAGGGGAACAAGCTTTCTTT

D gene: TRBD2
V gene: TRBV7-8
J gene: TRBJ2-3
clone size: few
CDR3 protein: CASSPRTSGGLSTDTQYF
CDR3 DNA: TGTGCCAGCAGCCCTCGGACTAGCGGGGGGCTCAGCACAGATACGCAGTATTTT

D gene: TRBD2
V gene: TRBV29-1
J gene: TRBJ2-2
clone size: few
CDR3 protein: CSVDFSSGGGGELFF
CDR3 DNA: TGCAGCGTTGATTTTTCTAGCGGGGGTGGCGGGGAGCTGTTTTTT

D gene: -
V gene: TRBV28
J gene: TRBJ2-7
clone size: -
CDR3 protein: CASSSSRTPYYEQYF
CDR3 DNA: TGTGCCAGCAGTTCTAGTAGGACGCCTTACTACGAGCAGTACTTC

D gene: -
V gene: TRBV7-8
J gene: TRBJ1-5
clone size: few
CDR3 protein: CASSRDSTTTPQHF
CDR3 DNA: TGTGCCAGCAGCAGGGACTCCACAACCACGCCCCAGCATTTT

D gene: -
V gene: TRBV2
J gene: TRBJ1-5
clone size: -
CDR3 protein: CASSEGGGGRSNQPQHF
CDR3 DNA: TGTGCCAGCAGTGAAGGAGGCGGGGGCCGCAGCAATCAGCCCCAGCATTTT

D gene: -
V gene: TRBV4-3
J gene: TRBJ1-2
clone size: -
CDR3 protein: CASSQDREYGYTF
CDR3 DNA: TGCGCCAGCAGCCAAGATAGGGAGTATGGCTACACCTTC

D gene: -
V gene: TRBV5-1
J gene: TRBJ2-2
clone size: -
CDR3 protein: CASSPGNTGELFF
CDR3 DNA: TGCGCCAGCAGCCCAGGGAACACCGGGGAGCTGTTTTTT

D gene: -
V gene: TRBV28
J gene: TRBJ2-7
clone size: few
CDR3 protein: CASSLTGQNLYEQYF
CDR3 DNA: TGTGCCAGCAGCCTCACTGGACAGAATCTCTACGAGCAGTACTTC

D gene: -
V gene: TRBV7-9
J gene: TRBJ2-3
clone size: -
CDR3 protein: CASSLDFRGGGDTQYF
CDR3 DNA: TGTGCCAGCAGCTTAGATTTCAGGGGAGGAGGTGATACGCAGTATTTT

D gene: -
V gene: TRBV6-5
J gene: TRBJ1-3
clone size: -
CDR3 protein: CASRSPRSGNTIYF
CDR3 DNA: TGTGCCAGCAGGTCTCCTAGGTCTGGAAACACCATATATTTT

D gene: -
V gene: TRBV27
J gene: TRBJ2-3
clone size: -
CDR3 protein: CASSSNSDWITDTQYF
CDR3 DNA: TGTGCCAGCAGTTCCAATAGCGATTGGATCACAGATACGCAGTATTTT

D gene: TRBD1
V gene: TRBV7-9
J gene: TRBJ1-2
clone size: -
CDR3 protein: CASSEPSARDRGGNYGYTF
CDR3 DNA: TGTGCCAGCAGCGAACCCTCAGCGCGGGACAGGGGAGGGAACTATGGCTACACCTTC

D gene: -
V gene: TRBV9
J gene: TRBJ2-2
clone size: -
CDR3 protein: CASSVGTTNTGELFF
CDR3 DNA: TGTGCCAGCAGCGTTGGCACAACGAACACCGGGGAGCTGTTTTTT

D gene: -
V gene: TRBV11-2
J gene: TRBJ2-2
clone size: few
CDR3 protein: CASSFLGVNTGELFF
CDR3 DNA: TGTGCCAGCAGCTTTTTGGGAGTCAACACCGGGGAGCTGTTTTTT

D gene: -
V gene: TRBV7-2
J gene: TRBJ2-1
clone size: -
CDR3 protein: CASSRPGLLRDEQFF
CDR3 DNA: TGTGCCAGCAGCCGCCCGGGACTCCTTCGGGATGAGCAGTTCTTC

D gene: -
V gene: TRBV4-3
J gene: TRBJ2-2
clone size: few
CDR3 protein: CASSHVQGSGELFF
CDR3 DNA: TGCGCCAGCAGCCACGTCCAGGGATCCGGGGAGCTGTTTTTT

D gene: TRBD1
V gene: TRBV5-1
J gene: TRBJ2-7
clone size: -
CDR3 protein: CASSLAPVGQGAYEQYF
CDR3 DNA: TGCGCCAGCAGCTTGGCCCCTGTCGGACAGGGAGCCTACGAGCAGTACTTC

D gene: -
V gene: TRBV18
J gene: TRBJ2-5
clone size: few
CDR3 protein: CASSPEKETQYF
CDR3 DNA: TGTGCCAGCTCACCAGAGAAAGAGACCCAGTACTTC

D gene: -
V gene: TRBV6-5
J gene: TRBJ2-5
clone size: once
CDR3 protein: CASSYQGSGETQYF
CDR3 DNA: TGTGCCAGCAGTTACCAAGGGAGTGGGGAGACCCAGTACTTC

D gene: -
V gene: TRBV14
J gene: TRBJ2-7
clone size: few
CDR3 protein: CASSRQPYEQYF
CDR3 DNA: TGTGCCAGCAGCCGACAGCCCTACGAGCAGTACTTC

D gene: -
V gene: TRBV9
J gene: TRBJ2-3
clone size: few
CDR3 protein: CASSVPSAEYTDTQYF
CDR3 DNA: TGTGCCAGCAGCGTCCCTAGCGCTGAATACACAGATACGCAGTATTTT

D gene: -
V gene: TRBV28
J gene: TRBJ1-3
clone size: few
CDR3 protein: CASSPQTRNTIYF
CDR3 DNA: TGTGCCAGCAGTCCCCAGACCCGAAACACCATATATTTT

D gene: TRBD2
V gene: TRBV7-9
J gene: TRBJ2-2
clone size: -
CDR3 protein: CASSFKSGGTGELFF
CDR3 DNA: TGTGCCAGCAGCTTCAAAAGCGGGGGCACCGGGGAGCTGTTTTTT

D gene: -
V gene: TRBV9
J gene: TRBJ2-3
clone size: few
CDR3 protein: CASSVRVGGGTDTQYF
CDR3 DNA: TGTGCCAGCAGCGTGAGAGTGGGCGGGGGCACAGATACGCAGTATTTT

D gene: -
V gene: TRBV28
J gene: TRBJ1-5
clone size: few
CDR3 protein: CASTSGGGNQPQHF
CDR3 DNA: TGTGCCAGCACCTCGGGGGGAGGCAATCAGCCCCAGCATTTT

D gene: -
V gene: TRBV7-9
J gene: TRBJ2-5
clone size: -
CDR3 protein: CASSLGADWSQETQYF
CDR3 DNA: TGTGCCAGCAGCTTAGGGGCAGACTGGAGCCAAGAGACCCAGTACTTC

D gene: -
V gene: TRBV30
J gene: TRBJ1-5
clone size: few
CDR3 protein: CAWSVPRQPQHF
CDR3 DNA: TGTGCCTGGAGTGTGCCTAGGCAGCCCCAGCATTTT

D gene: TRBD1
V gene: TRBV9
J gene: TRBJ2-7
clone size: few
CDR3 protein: CASSEGGTGTYEQYF
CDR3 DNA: TGTGCCAGCAGCGAGGGAGGGACAGGGACCTACGAGCAGTACTTC

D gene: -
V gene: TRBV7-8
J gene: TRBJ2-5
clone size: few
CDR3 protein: CASSLVKLWETQYF
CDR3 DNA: TGTGCCAGCAGCTTAGTTAAGCTTTGGGAGACCCAGTACTTC

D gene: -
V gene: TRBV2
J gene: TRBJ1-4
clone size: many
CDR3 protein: CASSRTARNEKLFF
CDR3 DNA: TGTGCCAGCAGTAGGACAGCAAGGAATGAAAAACTGTTTTTT

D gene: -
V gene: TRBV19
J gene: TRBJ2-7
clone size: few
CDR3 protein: CASSHQGYEQYF
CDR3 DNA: TGTGCCAGTAGCCACCAGGGCTACGAGCAGTACTTC